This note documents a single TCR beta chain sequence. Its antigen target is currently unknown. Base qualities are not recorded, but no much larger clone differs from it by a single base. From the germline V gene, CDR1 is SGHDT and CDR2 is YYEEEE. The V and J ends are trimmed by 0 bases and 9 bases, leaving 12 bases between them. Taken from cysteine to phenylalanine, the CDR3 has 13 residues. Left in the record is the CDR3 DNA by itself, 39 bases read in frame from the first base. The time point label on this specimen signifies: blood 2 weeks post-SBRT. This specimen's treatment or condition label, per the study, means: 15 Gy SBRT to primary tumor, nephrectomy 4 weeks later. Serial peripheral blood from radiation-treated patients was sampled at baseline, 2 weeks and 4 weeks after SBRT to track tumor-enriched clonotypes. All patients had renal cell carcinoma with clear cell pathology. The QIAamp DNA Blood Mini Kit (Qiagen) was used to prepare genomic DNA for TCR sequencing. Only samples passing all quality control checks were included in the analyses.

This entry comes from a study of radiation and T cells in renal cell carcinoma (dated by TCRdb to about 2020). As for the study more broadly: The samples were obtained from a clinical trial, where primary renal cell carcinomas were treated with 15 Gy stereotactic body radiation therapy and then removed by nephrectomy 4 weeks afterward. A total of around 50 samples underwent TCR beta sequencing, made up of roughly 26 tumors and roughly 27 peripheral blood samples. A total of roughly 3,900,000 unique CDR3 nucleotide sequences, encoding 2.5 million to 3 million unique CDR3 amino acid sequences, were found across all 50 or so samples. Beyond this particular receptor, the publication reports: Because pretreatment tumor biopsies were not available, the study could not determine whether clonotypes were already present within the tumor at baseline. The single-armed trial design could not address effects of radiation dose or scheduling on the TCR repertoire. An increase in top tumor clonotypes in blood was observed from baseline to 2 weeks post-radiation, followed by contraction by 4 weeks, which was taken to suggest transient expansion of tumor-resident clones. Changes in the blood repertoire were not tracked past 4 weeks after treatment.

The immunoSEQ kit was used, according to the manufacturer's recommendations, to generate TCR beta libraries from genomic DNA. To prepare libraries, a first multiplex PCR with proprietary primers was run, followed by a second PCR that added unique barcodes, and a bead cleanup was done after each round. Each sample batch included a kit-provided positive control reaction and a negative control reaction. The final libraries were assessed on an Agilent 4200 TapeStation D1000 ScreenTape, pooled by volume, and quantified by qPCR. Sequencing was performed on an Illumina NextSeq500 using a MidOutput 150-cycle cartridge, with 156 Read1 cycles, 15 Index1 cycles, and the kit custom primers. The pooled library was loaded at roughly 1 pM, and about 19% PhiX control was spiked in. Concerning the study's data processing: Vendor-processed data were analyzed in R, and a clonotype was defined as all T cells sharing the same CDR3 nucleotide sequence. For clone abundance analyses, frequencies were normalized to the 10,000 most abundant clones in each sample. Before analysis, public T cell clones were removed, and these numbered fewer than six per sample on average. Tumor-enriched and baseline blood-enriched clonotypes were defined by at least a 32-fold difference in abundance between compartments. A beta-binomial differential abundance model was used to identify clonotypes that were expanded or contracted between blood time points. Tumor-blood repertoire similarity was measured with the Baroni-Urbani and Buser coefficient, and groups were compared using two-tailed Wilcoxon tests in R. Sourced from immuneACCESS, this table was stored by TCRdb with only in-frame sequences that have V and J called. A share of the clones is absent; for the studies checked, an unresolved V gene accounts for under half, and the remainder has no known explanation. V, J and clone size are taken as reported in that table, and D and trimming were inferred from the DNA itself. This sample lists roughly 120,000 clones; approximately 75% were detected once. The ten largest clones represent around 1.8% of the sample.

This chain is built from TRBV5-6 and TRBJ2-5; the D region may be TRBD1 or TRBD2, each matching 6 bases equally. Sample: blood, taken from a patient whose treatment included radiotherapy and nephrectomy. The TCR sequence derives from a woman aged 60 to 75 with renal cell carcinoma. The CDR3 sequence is CASSLGPGEAQYF. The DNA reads TGTGCCAGCAGCTTGGGTCCAGGGGAGGCCCAGTACTTC.